The 25 T cell receptor beta chains below all came from one sample that was sequenced in a study of blood T cells in healthy people across ages. A J-beta primer mix and a sample-barcoded 5' primer were used in a second PCR of roughly 6 to 12 cycles. Each CDR3 protein is one row after TCRdb ran MiXCR on the 5' RACE reads. The sample contains fewer than 750,000 distinct CDR3 sequences, 52% of which appear only once. The specimen sequenced was blood. All receptors come from a woman older than 75 in good health.

Notes on this clonotype: A much bigger clone sits one base away, suggesting this may be a read error. V usage is TRBV9 and J usage is TRBJ2-7, with 11 bases fitting TRBD1. CDR3 length: 15 amino acids. Trimming removed 3 bases from V and 5 bases from J; junction bases left unmatched: 7. Germline loops: CDR1 SGDLS, CDR2 YYNGEE. CDR3 bases: TGTGCCAGCAGCGCCCACCGGGACAGGGGGAACGAGCAGTACTTC. Its translation: CASSAHRDRGNEQYF.

This clonotype was seen repeatedly, ten times or more. This chain connects TRBV20-1 to TRBJ2-3, with 13 bases matching TRBD2. V dropped 4 bases and J dropped 6; count of bases not matched to a gene: 7. From germline, CDR1 is DFQATT and CDR2 SNEGSKA (reference sequence). CDR3 length: 15 residues. CDR3 sequence: CSAIRLAGGVDTQYF. In nucleotides, the CDR3 is TGCAGTGCTATTAGACTAGCGGGGGGTGTGGATACGCAGTATTTT.

V is TRBV7-2 and J is TRBJ1-1; perhaps TRBD1 as D (5 bases). This CDR3 is 15 amino acids long. Trimming took 2 bases from V and 1 from J, leaving 11 bases between them. Germline V gene sequence: CDR1 SGHTA, CDR2 FQGNSA. CDR3 region: CASSLFQGGNTEAFF. The CDR3 region has the DNA TGTGCCAGCAGCTTATTTCAGGGAGGGAACACTGAAGCTTTCTTT.

A note on this clonotype: A read error is possible here, since a much larger clone lies one base away. V and J are TRBV20-1 and TRBJ2-3; 8 bases are shared with TRBD2. CDR3 size: 13 residues. In germline, CDR1 is DFQATT, CDR2 SNEGSKA (reference sequence). CDR3 sequence reads: CCVPTSGTDTQYF. As DNA, the CDR3 is TGCTGTGTTCCGACTAGCGGCACAGATACGCAGTATTTT.

The table lists this clonotype with many counts. V is TRBV12-3 or TRBV12-4 and J is TRBJ2-3; D not certain. Between the trimmed V and J ends, which lost 3 bases and 6 bases, there was a span of 10 bases. The CDR3 is made up of 13 amino acids. CDR3 residues: CASSFRGVDTQYF. The CDR3 DNA is TGTGCCAGCAGTTTTCGTGGTGTGGATACGCAGTATTTT.

Many counts were recorded for this clonotype. V is TRBV7-2 and J is TRBJ2-3; 7 positions match TRBD2. Trimming cost V 0 bases and J 4 bases; bases outside gene matches: 1. This CDR3 region has 14 residues. CDR1 SGHTA and CDR2 FQGNSA come from the germline V gene. CDR3: CASSLALAADTQYF. The CDR3 coding sequence is TGTGCCAGCAGCTTAGCGCTAGCGGCAGATACGCAGTATTTT.

The rearrangement links TRBV5-1 to TRBJ2-1, with no clear D. The tail of the sequence fits TRBJ2-7 better, so the J call may be wrong. Germline loops: CDR1 SGHRS, CDR2 YFSETQ. The CDR3 totals 15 residues. CDR3 loop: CASSTDGSSYNEQYF. The CDR3 DNA is TGCGCCAGCAGCACGGACGGAAGCTCCTACAATGAGCAGTACTTC.

This clonotype was seen a single time. This rearrangement joins TRBV14 to TRBJ2-1, with TRBD2 matching 7 bases. The CDR3 loop spans 15 amino acids. Germline V CDR1 and CDR2: SGHDN, FVKESK. Unmatched junction bases numbered 5, after V lost 2 bases and J lost 4 bases. The CDR3 protein is CASSQITSEYNEQFF. The CDR3 DNA is TGTGCCAGCAGCCAAATTACTAGCGAGTACAATGAGCAGTTCTTC.

This clonotype occurred many times. V gene TRBV12-3 or TRBV12-4 combines with J gene TRBJ2-1; TRBD2 agrees at 10 bases. The CDR3 consists of 14 residues. V shed 5 bases, J shed 6 bases, and the junction held 4 bases outside the gene matches. The chain's CDR3 is CASSPRLAGNEQFF. The DNA of the CDR3 is TGTGCCAGCAGTCCCCGACTAGCGGGCAATGAGCAGTTCTTC.

This sequence joins TRBV20-1 and TRBJ1-2; D unclear. The CDR3 is 13 residues long. Germline CDR1 is DFQATT and CDR2 is SNEGSKA (reference sequence). Trimming took off 5 bases at V and 4 bases at J, with 14 bases between the two ends. As DNA, the CDR3 is TGCAGTGCTCTAGATGTCAAAGGCTATGGCTACACCTTC. This translates into CSALDVKGYGYTF.

On this clonotype: A much larger clone sits a single nucleotide away, making a read error possible. The chain links TRBV4-1 to TRBJ1-2, with no clear D. Germline V gene sequence: CDR1 MGHRA, CDR2 YSYEKL. The V end lost 1 base, the J end lost 6 bases, and 15 bases lay between the germline ends. The CDR3 has 15 residues. This chain's CDR3 is CASSQVRFEFHGYTF. The CDR3 DNA sequence: TGCGCCAGCAGCCAAGTCCGCTTCGAATTCCATGGCTACACCTTC.

V gene TRBV30 combines with J gene TRBJ2-3, with D unresolved. The germline V and J ends were trimmed by 0 bases and 4 bases, with 5 bases remaining between them. The CDR3 is 12 amino acids. Per germline, CDR1 GTSNPN and CDR2 SVGIG (reference sequence). CDR3 DNA: TGTGCCTGGAGTGTAGGGTCAGATACGCAGTATTTT. It specifies CAWSVGSDTQYF.

V gene TRBV6-5 combines with J gene TRBJ2-5; 10 bases line up with TRBD1. The J segment lost 7 bases and the V segment lost 6 bases, leaving 11 bases of the junction unmatched. Germline V CDR1 and CDR2: MNHEY, SVGAGI. The CDR3 length is 15 residues. The CDR3 region has the DNA TGTGCCAGCAGACTGACAGGGGGCGCCCCGGGGACCCAGTACTTC. Protein: CASRLTGGAPGTQYF.

This clonotype occurred many times. The rearrangement joins TRBV9 to TRBJ2-1; 7 bases map to TRBD1. CDR1 is SGDLS, CDR2 YYNGEE, per germline. After removal of 3 bases from V and 3 bases from J, the junction contained 12 bases not matched to a gene. The CDR3 length is 17 residues. The CDR3 protein is CASSARAGQEIYNEQFF. CDR3 in DNA: TGTGCCAGCAGCGCTAGGGCAGGACAGGAGATCTACAATGAGCAGTTCTTC.

This sequence joins TRBV2 and TRBJ1-5, with D tentatively TRBD1 (5 bases). This CDR3 has 15 residues. V was pared by 4 bases and J by 2 bases, with 12 bases between. The V gene's germline CDR1 is SNHLY and CDR2 FYNNEI. The CDR3 region has the DNA TGTGCCAGCAGTGGCCCTGGGACGGGCAATCAGCCCCAGCATTTT. Translated, it gives CASSGPGTGNQPQHF.

This clonotype was observed at least ten times. The rearrangement uses TRBV3-1 and TRBJ2-5; D is possibly TRBD1 (6 bases). This CDR3 has 13 amino acids. V lost 3 bases and J 3 bases, leaving 8 bases between the germline ends. CDR1 and CDR2 (germline): LGHDT, YNNKEL (reference sequence). The CDR3 loop is CASSHGTKETQYF. In DNA form, the CDR3 reads TGTGCCAGCAGCCACGGGACAAAAGAGACCCAGTACTTC.

V gene TRBV12-3 or TRBV12-4 combines with J gene TRBJ2-3, with D maybe TRBD2 (6 bases). Trimming left V 5 bases short and J 4 bases short, with 16 bases between. The CDR3 is 15 residues long. CDR3 protein: CASSPSEPSADTQYF. DNA of the CDR3: TGTGCCAGCAGTCCCTCGGAACCTAGCGCAGATACGCAGTATTTT.

This clonotype was detected many times. This chain joins TRBV27 and TRBJ1-2; D may be TRBD1 (5 bases). V was trimmed by 6 bases and J by 1 base, leaving 15 bases between them. CDR1 and CDR2 from the germline V gene are MNHEY and SMNVEV (reference sequence). The CDR3 sequence is 15 residues long. The CDR3 sequence is CASRKEGRSNYGYTF. In DNA form, the CDR3 reads TGTGCCAGCAGGAAGGAGGGGAGGAGTAACTATGGCTACACCTTC.

This clonotype was seen repeatedly, ten times or more. The chain is built from TRBV20-1 and TRBJ1-5; D is unresolved. The CDR3 is 14 residues long. The germline CDR1 and CDR2 sequences are DFQATT and SNEGSKA (reference sequence). V dropped 0 bases and J dropped 0 bases, with 6 bases sitting between them. The CDR3 DNA follows: TGCAGTGCTAGAGACAGCCTTAGCAATCAGCCCCAGCATTTT. As protein: CSARDSLSNQPQHF.

This clonotype occurred many times. The chain is built from TRBV12-3 or TRBV12-4 and TRBJ1-2; no clear D. The CDR3 is 13 residues long. V lost 2 bases, J lost 8 bases, and 12 bases lay in between. The CDR3 nucleotides are TGTGCCAGCAGTTTAAAAATACAAAGGGGCTACACCTTC. Translating gives CASSLKIQRGYTF.

The chain is built from TRBV6-6 and TRBJ1-1; weak D call: TRBD1 (6 bases). The length of the CDR3 is 16 residues. Germline values: CDR1 MNHNY, CDR2 SVGAGI (reference sequence). Deletions cut 5 bases from V and 0 bases from J, with 16 bases between. The CDR3 nucleotides are TGTGCCAGCAGTACGCCCCCCCGGGACATGAACACTGAAGCTTTCTTT. Protein product: CASSTPPRDMNTEAFF.

The rearrangement joins TRBV10-3 to TRBJ1-5; TRBD1 aligns across 7 bases. CDR3 size: 15 residues. Unmatched junction bases numbered 7, after V lost 7 bases and J lost 1 base. In germline, CDR1 is ENHRY, CDR2 SYGVKD. The CDR3 region has the DNA TGTGCCATCATGGGGACAGTACAAAGCAATCAGCCCCAGCATTTT. Its translation: CAIMGTVQSNQPQHF.

The chain recombines TRBV20-1 with TRBJ1-5; D ambiguous. Germline assignment: CDR1 DFQATT and CDR2 SNEGSKA (reference sequence). This CDR3 is 15 amino acids long. V shed 6 bases and J shed 0 bases, with 15 bases lying between them. Written as DNA, the CDR3 is TGCAGTGCCCTGGGCGAATTCTATAGCAATCAGCCCCAGCATTTT. Its protein product is CSALGEFYSNQPQHF.

The sample holds a few counts of this clonotype. The V gene is TRBV6-2 or TRBV6-3, the J gene TRBJ1-1; tentatively, D is TRBD1 (6 bases). Germline CDR1 is MNHEY and CDR2 is SVGEGT. Trimming removed 8 bases at V and 4 bases at J, with 14 bases between. CDR3 size: 13 residues. The CDR3 loop is CASHKGGSTEAFF. CDR3 sequence (DNA): TGTGCCAGCCATAAAGGGGGGAGCACTGAAGCTTTCTTT.

V usage is TRBV7-2 and J usage is TRBJ2-1, with 8 bases lining up with TRBD1. The J call may be in error: the DNA end matches TRBJ2-7 better. Germline V gene sequence: CDR1 SGHTA, CDR2 FQGNSA. This CDR3 comprises 16 residues. The CDR3 nucleotides are TGTGCCAGCAGCTTCAGCTCAGGGGGCGCCTACAATGAGCAGTACTTC. Amino acid sequence: CASSFSSGGAYNEQYF.